Presented here are 3 T cell receptor beta chains from one specimen sequenced in a study of T cells in Graves' hyperthyroidism and ophthalmopathy. Authors of the study amplified TCR beta CDR3 regions from RNA transcripts. A first-round RT-PCR of the TCR CDR3 used the HTBI primer set. TCRdb used MiXCR to reprocess the multiplex PCR reads, holding one entry per CDR3 protein. The table has about 640,000 distinct CDR3 sequences, about 15% seen once. Sequencing was carried out using blood. These receptors were taken from a woman between 50 and 59 years old with Graves' ophthalmopathy.

This clonotype appeared many times. The chain couples TRBV7-8 to TRBJ2-7; TRBD1 is a possible D gene (5 bases). From germline, CDR1 is SGHVS and CDR2 FQNEAQ. V was clipped by 3 bases and J by 0 bases, with 9 bases between them. The CDR3 totals 14 residues. The CDR3 spells CASSLPGNSYEQYF. The DNA of the CDR3 is TGTGCCAGCAGCTTGCCAGGGAACTCCTACGAGCAGTACTTC. The full variable domain, completed using reference TRBV7-8 and TRBJ2-7, is GAGVSQSPRYKVAKRGQDVALRCDPISGHVSLFWYQQALGQGPEFLTYFQNEAQLDKSGLPSDRFFAERPEGSVSTLKIQRTQQEDSAVYLCASSLPGNSYEQYFGPGTRLTVT.

In this sample, this clonotype turned up many times. V is TRBV27 and J is TRBJ2-7, with 8 bases identical to TRBD2. The CDR3 loop spans 14 amino acids. Germline lookup yields CDR1 MNHEY and CDR2 SMNVEV (reference sequence). Losses at the gene ends were 5 bases for V and 1 base for J; bases not matched to a gene: 4. The CDR3 sequence is CASSGVAGSYEQYF. CDR3 nucleotide sequence: TGTGCCAGCAGTGGGGTAGCGGGATCCTACGAGCAGTACTTC.

This clonotype was counted many times. The rearrangement joins TRBV12-5 to TRBJ2-2; D may be TRBD1 (6 bases). Trimming cost V 2 bases and J 4 bases, with 8 bases left between them. Per the germline V gene, CDR1 is LGHNT and CDR2 is FRNRAP. The CDR3 loop spans 14 amino acids. CDR3: CASGLQGFTGELFF. In DNA form, the CDR3 reads TGTGCTAGTGGTTTGCAGGGGTTCACCGGGGAGCTGTTTTTT.